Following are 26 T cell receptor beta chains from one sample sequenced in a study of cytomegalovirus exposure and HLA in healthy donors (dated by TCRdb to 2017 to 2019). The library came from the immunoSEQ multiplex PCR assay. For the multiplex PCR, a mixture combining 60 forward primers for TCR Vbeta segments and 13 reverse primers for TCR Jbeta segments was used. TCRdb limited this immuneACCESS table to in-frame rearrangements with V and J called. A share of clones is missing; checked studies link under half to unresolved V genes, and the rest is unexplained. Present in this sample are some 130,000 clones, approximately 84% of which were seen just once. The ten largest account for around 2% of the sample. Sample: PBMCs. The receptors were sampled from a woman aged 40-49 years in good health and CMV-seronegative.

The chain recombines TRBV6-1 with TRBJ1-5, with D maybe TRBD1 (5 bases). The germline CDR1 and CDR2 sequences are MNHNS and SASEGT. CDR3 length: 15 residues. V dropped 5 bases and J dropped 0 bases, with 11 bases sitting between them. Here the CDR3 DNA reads TGTGCCAGCAGTCGACAGAGTTTTAGCAATCAGCCCCAGCATTTT. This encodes CASSRQSFSNQPQHF.

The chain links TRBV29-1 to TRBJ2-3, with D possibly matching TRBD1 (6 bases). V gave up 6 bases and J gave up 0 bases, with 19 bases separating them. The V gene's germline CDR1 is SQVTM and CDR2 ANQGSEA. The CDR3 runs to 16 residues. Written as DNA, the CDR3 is TGCAGCGTGGAAAGTCTCAGGCAGGGGAGCACAGATACGCAGTATTTT. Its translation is CSVESLRQGSTDTQYF.

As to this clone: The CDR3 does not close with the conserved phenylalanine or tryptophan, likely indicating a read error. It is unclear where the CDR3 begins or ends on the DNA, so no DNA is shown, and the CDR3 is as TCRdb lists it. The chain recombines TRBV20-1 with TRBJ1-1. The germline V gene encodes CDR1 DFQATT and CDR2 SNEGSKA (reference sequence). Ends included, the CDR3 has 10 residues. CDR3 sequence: CSAVGGCRWY.

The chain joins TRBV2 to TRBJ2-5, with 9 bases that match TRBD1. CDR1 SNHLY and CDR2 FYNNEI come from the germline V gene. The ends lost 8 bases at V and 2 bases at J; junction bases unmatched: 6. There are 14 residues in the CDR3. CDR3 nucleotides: TGTGCCAGCGGGACAGGGACGGGGCAAGAGACCCAGTACTTC. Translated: CASGTGTGQETQYF.

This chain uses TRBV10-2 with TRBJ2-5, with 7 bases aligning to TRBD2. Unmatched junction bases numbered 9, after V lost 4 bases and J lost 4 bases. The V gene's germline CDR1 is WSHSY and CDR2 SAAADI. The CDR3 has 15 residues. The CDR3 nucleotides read TGCGCCAGCAGTGGGGGGGGGAATCTAATAGAGACCCAGTACTTC. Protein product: CASSGGGNLIETQYF.

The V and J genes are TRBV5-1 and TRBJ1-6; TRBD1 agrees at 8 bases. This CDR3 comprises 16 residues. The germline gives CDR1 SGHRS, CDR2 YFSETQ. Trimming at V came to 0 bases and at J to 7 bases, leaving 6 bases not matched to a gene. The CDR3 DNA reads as TGCGCCAGCAGCTTGGAGCAGGGGGCGCCCAATTCACCCCTCCACTTT. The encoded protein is CASSLEQGAPNSPLHF.

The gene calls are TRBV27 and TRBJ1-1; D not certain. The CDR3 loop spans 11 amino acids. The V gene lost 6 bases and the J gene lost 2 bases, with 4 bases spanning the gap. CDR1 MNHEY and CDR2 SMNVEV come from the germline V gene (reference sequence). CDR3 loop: CASSHNTEAFF. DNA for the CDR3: TGTGCCAGCAGCCATAACACTGAAGCTTTCTTT.

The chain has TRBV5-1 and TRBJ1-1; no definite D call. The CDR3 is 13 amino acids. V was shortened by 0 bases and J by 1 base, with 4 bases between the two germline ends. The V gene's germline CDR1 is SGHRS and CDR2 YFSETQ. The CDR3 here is CASSLDTNTEAFF. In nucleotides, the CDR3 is TGCGCCAGCAGCTTGGACACGAACACTGAAGCTTTCTTT.

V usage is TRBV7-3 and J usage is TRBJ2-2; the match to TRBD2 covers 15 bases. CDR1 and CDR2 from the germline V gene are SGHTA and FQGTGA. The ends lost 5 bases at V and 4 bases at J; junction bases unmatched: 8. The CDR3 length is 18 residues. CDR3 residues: CASSPRTSGRGGTGELFF. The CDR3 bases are TGTGCCAGCAGCCCTCGGACTAGCGGGAGGGGCGGCACCGGGGAGCTGTTTTTT.

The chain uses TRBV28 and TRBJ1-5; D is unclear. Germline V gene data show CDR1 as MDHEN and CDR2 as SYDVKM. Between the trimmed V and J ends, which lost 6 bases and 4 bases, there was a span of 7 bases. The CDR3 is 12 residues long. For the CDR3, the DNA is TGTGCCAGCAGCCAGACAAATCAGCCCCAGCATTTT. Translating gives CASSQTNQPQHF.

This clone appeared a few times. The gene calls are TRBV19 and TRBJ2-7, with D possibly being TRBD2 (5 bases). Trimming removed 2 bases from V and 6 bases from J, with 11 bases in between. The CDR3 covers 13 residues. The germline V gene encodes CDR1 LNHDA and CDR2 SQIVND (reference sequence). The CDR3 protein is CASSINEGAEQYF. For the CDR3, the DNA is TGTGCCAGTAGTATAAACGAGGGAGCCGAGCAGTACTTC.

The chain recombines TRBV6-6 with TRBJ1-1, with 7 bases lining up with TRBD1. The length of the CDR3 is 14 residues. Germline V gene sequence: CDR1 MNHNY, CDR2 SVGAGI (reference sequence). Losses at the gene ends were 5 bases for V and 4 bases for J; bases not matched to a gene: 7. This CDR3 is CASSNTGDGTEAFF. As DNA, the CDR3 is TGTGCCAGCAGTAATACAGGGGATGGCACTGAAGCTTTCTTT.

The CDR3 sequence is CASSLVFNYEQYF. The DNA for the CDR3 is TGTGCCAGCAGCTTAGTTTTTAACTACGAGCAGTACTTC. This chain links TRBV7-2 with TRBJ2-7; D ambiguous. Looked up from germline, CDR1 is SGHTA and CDR2 is FQGNSA. Between the trimmed V and J ends, which lost 1 base and 3 bases, there was a span of 7 bases. This CDR3 contains 13 residues. Using reference TRBV7-2 and TRBJ2-7 for the parts outside the CDR3, the full variable domain is GAGVSQSPSNKVTEKGKDVELRCDPISGHTALYWYRQSLGQGLEFLIYFQGNSAPDKSGLPSDRFSAERTGGSVSTLTIQRTQQEDSAVYLCASSLVFNYEQYFGPGTRLTVT.

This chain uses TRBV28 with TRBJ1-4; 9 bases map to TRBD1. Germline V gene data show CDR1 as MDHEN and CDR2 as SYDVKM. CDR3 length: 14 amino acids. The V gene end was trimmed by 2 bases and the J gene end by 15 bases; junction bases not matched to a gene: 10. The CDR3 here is CASSLRDRVPRVFF. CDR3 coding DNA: TGTGCCAGCAGTTTACGGGACAGGGTCCCAAGGGTGTTTTTT.

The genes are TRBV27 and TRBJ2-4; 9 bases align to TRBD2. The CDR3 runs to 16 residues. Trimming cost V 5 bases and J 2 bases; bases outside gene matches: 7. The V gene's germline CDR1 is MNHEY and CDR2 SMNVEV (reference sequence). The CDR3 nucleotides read TGTGCCAGCAGTAGGGGGACTAGCAGTACCAAAAACATTCAGTACTTC. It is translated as CASSRGTSSTKNIQYF.

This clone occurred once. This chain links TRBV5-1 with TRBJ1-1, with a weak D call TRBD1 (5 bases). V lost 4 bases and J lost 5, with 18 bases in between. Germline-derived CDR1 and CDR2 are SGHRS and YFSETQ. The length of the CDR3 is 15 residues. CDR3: CASSPGDQRGTEAFF. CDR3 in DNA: TGCGCCAGCAGCCCGGGAGACCAGCGGGGGACTGAAGCTTTCTTT. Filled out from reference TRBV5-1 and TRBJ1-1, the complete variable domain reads KAGVTQTPRYLIKTRGQQVTLSCSPISGHRSVSWYQQTPGQGLQFLFEYFSETQRNKGNFPGRFSGRQFSNSRSEMNVSTLELGDSALYLCASSPGDQRGTEAFFGQGTRLTVV.

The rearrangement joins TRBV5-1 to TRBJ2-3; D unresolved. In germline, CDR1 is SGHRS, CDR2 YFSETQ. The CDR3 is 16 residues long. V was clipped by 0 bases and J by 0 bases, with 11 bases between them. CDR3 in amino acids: CASSLGRSTSTDTQYF. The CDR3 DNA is TGCGCCAGCAGCTTGGGTCGTTCGACTAGCACAGATACGCAGTATTTT.

Here the CDR3 DNA reads TGTGCCAGCCGCCCCGGGAGCAATCAGCCCCAGCATTTT. This sequence encodes CASRPGSNQPQHF. The chain couples TRBV2 to TRBJ1-5; D unclear. This CDR3 is built from 13 residues. Germline assignment: CDR1 SNHLY and CDR2 FYNNEI. The V gene lost 8 bases and the J gene lost 1 base, with 9 bases spanning the gap.

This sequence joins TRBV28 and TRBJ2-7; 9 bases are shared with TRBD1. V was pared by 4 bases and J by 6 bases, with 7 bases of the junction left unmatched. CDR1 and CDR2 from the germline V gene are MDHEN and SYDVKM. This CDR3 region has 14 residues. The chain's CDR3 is CASSSSGQGLEQYF. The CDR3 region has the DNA TGTGCCAGCAGTTCCTCGGGACAGGGTCTCGAGCAGTACTTC. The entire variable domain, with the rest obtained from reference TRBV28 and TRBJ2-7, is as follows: DVKVTQSSRYLVKRTGEKVFLECVQDMDHENMFWYRQDPGLGLRLIYFSYDVKMKEKGDIPEGYSVSREKKERFSLILESASTNQTSMYLCASSSSGQGLEQYFGPGTRLTVT.

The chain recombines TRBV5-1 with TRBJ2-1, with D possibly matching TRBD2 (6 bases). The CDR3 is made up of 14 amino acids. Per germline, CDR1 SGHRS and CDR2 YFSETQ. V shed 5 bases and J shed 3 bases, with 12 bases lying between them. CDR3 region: CASRRDSHYNEQFF. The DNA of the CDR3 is TGCGCCAGCAGAAGGGACTCCCACTACAATGAGCAGTTCTTC.

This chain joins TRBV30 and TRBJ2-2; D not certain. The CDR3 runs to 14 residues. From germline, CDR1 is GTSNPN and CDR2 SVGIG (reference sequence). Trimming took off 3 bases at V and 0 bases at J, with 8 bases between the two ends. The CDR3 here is CAWRFSANTGELFF. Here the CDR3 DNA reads TGTGCCTGGAGGTTCAGCGCGAACACCGGGGAGCTGTTTTTT.

The CDR3 nucleotides are TGTGCCAGCAGCTTGGCCTCGACAGGGACATACGCTTTCTTT. This codes for CASSLASTGTYAFF. The J gene is TRBJ1-1, the V gene TRBV5-8; 7 bases are a match to TRBD1. The germline CDR1 and CDR2 sequences are SGHTS and YDEGEE. With 0 bases clipped from V and 11 bases from J, the junction kept 10 bases outside the gene matches. The CDR3 has 14 amino acids.

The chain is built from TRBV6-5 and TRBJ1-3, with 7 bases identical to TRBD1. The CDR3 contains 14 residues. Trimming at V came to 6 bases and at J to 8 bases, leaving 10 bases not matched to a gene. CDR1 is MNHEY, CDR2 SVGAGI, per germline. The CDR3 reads CASRDRRSVHTIYF. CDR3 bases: TGTGCCAGCAGGGACAGGCGGTCTGTACACACCATATATTTT.

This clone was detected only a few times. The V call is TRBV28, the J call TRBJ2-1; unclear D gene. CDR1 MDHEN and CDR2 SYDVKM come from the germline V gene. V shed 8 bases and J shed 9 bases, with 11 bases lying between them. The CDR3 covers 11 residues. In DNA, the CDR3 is TGTGCCAGCCAAACTCGAAGTGAGCAGTTCTTC. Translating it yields CASQTRSEQFF.

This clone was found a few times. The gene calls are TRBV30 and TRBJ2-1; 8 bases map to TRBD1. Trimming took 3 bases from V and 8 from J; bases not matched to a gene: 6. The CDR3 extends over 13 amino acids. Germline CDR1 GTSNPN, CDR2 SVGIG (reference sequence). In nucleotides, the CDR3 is TGTGCCTGGAGCGGACAGGGCGGCTATGAGCAGTTCTTC. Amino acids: CAWSGQGGYEQFF.

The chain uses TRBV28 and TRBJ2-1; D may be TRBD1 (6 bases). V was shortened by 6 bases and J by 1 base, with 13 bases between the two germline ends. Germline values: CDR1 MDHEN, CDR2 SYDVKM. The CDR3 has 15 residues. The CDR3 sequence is CASRAGDRSYNEQFF. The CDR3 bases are TGTGCCAGCAGAGCAGGGGATAGGTCCTACAATGAGCAGTTCTTC.